This TCR beta chain came from a study of response to subunit inactivated influenza vaccine. Study-level points and caveats: Each seasonal flu vaccination may recruit only limited new T cells, authors suggested.

TCRdb ran MiXCR on the RT-PCR reads and lists one entry per CDR3 protein. The sample includes around 470,000 distinct CDR3 sequences, more than 7% of them seen just once. The V and J ends lost 4 bases and 4 bases, in that order; junction bases with no gene match: 10. Per germline, CDR1 SGDLS and CDR2 YYNGEE. The CDR3 totals 16 residues. In its sample, this clonotype was seen a few times. What it binds is unknown. The TCR comes from a man in his fifties or sixties who received an inactivated influenza vaccine. This chain joins TRBV9 and TRBJ2-5; 10 nucleotides line up with TRBD2. This specimen was PBMCs from blood, taken around 25 months after vaccination. The DNA of the CDR3 is TGTGCCAGCAGCCCAACGAGGCCTAGCGGGGGAGAGACCCAGTACTTC. This sequence encodes CASSPTRPSGGETQYF.